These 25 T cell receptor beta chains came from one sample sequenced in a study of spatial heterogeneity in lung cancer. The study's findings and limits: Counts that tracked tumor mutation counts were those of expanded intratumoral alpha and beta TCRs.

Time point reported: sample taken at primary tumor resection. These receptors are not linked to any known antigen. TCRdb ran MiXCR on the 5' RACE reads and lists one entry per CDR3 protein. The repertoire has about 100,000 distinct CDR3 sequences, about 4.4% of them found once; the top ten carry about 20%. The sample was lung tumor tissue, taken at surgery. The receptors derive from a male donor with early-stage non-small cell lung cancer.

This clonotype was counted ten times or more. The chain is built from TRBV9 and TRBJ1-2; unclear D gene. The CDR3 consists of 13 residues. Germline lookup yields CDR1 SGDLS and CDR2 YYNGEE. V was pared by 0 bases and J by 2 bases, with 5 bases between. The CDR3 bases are TGTGCCAGCAGCGTAGGGCAGAACTATGGCTACACCTTC. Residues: CASSVGQNYGYTF.

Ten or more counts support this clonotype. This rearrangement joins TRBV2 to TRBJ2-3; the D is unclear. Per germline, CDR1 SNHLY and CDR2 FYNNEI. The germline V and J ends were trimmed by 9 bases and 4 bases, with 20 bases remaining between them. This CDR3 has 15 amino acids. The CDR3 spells CARTSAPALADTQYF. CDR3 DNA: TGTGCCAGGACCTCCGCCCCCGCGTTGGCAGATACGCAGTATTTT.

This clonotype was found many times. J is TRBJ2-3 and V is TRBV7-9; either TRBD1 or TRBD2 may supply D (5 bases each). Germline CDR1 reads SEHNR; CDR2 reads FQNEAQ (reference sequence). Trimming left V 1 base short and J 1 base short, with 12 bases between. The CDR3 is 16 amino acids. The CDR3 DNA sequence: TGTGCCAGCAGCTTAGGGGGCAATAGCGGCACAGATACGCAGTATTTT. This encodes CASSLGGNSGTDTQYF.

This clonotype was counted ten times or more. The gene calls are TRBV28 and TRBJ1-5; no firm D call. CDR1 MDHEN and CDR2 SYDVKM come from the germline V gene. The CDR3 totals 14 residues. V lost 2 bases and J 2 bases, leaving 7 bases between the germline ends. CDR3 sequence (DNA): TGTGCCAGCAGTTTACTTGGGGGCAATCAGCCCCAGCATTTT. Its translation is CASSLLGGNQPQHF.

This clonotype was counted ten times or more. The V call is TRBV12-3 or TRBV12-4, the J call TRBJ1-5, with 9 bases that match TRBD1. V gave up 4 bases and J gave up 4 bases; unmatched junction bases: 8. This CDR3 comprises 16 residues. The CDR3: CASSSGTGRENQPQHF. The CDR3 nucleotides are TGTGCCAGCAGTTCGGGGACAGGGAGGGAAAATCAGCCCCAGCATTTT.

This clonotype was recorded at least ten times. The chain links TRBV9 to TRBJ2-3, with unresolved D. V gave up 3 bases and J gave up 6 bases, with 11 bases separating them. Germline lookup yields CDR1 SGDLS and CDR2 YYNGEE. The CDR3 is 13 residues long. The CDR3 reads CASSAPGPDTQYF. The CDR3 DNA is TGTGCCAGCAGCGCCCCAGGACCCGATACGCAGTATTTT. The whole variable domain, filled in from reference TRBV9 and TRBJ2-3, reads DSGVTQTPKHLITATGQRVTLRCSPRSGDLSVYWYQQSLDQGLQFLIQYYNGEERAKGNILERFSAQQFPDLHSELNLSSLELGDSALYFCASSAPGPDTQYFGPGTRLTVL.

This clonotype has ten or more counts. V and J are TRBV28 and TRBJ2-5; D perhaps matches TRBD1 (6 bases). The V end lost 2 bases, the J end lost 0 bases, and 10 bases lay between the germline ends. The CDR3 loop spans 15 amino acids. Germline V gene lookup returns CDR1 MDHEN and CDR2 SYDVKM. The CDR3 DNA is TGTGCCAGCAGTTTAACAGGACAGCACCAAGAGACCCAGTACTTC. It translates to CASSLTGQHQETQYF. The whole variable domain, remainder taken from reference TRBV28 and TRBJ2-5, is DVKVTQSSRYLVKRTGEKVFLECVQDMDHENMFWYRQDPGLGLRLIYFSYDVKMKEKGDIPEGYSVSREKKERFSLILESASTNQTSMYLCASSLTGQHQETQYFGPGTRLLVL.

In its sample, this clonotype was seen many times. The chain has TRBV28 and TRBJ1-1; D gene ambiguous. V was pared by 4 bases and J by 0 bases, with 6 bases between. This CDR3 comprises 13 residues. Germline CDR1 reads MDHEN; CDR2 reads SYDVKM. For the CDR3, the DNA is TGTGCCAGCAGTTCCGGACTGAACACTGAAGCTTTCTTT. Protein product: CASSSGLNTEAFF.

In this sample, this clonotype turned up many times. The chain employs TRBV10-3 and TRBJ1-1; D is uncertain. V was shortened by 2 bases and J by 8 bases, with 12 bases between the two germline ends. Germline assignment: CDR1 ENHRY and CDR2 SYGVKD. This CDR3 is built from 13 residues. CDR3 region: CAISERPGGEAFF. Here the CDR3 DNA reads TGTGCCATCAGTGAGAGGCCCGGAGGAGAAGCTTTCTTT.

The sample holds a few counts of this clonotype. The CDR3: CASSSPPQDSKETQYF. The CDR3 coding sequence is TGTGCCAGCAGCTCCCCCCCACAGGATTCCAAAGAGACCCAGTACTTC. The chain uses TRBV11-2 and TRBJ2-5; TRBD1 might be the D (5 bases). The V gene lost 4 bases and the J gene lost 3 bases, with 18 bases spanning the gap. The CDR3 runs 16 residues. Germline lookup yields CDR1 SGHAT and CDR2 FQNNGV.

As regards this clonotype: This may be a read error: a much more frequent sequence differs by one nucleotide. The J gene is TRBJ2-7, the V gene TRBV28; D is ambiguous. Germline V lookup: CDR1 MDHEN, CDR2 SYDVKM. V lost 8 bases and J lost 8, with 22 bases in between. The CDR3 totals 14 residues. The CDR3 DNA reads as TGTGCCAGCGGCCGACGGTATCCGATTTACCAGCAGTACTTC. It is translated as CASGRRYPIYQQYF.

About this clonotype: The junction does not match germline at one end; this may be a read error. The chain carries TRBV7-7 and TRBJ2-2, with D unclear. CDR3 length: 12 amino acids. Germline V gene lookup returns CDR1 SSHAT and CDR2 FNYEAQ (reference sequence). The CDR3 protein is CASSSSTGELFF. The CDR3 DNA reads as TGTGCTAGCAGCTCGAGCACCGGGGAGCTGTTTTTT.

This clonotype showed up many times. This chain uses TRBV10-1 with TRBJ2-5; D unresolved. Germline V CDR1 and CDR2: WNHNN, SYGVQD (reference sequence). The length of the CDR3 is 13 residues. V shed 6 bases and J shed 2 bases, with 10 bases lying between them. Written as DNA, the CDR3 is TGCGCCAGCAGCTCCGGACCTCAAGAGACCCAGTACTTC. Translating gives CASSSGPQETQYF.

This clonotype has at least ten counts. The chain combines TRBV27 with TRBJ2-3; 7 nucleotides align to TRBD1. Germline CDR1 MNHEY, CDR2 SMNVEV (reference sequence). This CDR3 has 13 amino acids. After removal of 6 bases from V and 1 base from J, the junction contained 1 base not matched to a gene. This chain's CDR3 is CASRQGGTDTQYF. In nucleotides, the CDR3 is TGTGCCAGCAGGCAGGGGGGCACAGATACGCAGTATTTT.

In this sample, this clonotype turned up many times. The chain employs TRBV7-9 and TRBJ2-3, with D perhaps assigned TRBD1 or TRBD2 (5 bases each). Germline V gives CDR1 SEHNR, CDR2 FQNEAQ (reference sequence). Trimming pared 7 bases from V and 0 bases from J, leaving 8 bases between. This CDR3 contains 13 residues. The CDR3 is CASKWDSTDTQYF. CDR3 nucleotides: TGTGCCAGCAAGTGGGACAGCACAGATACGCAGTATTTT. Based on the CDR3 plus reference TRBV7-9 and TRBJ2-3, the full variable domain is DTGVSQNPRHKITKRGQNVTFRCDPISEHNRLYWYRQTLGQGPEFLTYFQNEAQLEKSRLLSDRFSAERPKGSFSTLEIQRTEQGDSAMYLCASKWDSTDTQYFGPGTRLTVL.

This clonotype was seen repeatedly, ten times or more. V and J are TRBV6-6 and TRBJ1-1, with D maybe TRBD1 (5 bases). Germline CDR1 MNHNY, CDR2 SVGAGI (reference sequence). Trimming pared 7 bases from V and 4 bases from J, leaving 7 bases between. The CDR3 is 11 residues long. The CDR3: CASKQATEAFF. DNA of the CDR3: TGTGCCAGCAAACAGGCCACTGAAGCTTTCTTT.

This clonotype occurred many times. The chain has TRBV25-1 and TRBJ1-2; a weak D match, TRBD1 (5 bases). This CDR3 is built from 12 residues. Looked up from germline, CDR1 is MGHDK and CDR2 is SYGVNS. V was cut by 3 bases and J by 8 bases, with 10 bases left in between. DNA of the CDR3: TGTGCCAGCAGTGAGGGGGGTTCAGGCTACACCTTC. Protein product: CASSEGGSGYTF.

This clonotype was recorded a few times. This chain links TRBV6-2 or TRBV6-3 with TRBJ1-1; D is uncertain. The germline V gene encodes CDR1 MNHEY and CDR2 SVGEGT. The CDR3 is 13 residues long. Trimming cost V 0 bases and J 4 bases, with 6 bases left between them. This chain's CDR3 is CASSYSGTTEAFF. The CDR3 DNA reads TGTGCCAGCAGTTACTCAGGAACCACTGAAGCTTTCTTT.

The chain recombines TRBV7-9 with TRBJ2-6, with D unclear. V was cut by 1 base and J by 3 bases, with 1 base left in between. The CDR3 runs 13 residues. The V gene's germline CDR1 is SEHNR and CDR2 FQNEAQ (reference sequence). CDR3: CASSLDGANVLTF. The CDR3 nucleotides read TGTGCCAGCAGCTTAGATGGGGCCAACGTCCTGACTTTC. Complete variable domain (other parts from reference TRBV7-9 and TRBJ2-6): DTGVSQNPRHKITKRGQNVTFRCDPISEHNRLYWYRQTLGQGPEFLTYFQNEAQLEKSRLLSDRFSAERPKGSFSTLEIQRTEQGDSAMYLCASSLDGANVLTFGAGSRLTVL.

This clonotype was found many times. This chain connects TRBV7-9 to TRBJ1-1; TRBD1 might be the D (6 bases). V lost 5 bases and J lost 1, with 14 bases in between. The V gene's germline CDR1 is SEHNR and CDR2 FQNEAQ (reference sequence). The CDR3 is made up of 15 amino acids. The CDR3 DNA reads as TGTGCCAGCAGCCCCCCTAAGGGACAGAACACTGAAGCTTTCTTT. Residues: CASSPPKGQNTEAFF.

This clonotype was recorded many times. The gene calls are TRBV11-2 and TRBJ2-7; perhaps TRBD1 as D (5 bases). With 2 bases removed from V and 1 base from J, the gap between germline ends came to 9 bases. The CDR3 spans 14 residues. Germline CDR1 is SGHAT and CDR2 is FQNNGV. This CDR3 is CASSLQGPSYEQYF. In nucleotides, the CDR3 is TGTGCCAGCAGCTTACAGGGCCCGTCCTACGAGCAGTACTTC.

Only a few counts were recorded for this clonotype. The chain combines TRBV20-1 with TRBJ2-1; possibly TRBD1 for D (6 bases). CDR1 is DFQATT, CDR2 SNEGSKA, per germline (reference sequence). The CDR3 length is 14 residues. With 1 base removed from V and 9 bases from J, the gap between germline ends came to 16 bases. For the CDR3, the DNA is TGCAGTGCTAGAGCAGGGGACGTTCTTGGTGAGCAGTTCTTC. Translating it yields CSARAGDVLGEQFF.

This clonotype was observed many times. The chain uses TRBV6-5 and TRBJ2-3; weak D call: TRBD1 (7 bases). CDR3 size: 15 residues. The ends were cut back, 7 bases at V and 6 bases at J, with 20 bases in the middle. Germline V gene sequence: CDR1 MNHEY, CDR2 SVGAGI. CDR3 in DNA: TGTGCCAGCACCTCAGGGGGGCCCGTATCTGATACGCAGTATTTT. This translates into CASTSGGPVSDTQYF.

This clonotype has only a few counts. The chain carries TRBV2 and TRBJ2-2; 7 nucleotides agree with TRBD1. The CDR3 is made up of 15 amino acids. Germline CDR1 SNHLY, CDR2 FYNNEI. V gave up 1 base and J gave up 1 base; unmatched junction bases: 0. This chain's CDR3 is CASSEGQGNTGELFF. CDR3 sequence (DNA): TGTGCCAGCAGTGAAGGACAGGGGAACACCGGGGAGCTGTTTTTT.

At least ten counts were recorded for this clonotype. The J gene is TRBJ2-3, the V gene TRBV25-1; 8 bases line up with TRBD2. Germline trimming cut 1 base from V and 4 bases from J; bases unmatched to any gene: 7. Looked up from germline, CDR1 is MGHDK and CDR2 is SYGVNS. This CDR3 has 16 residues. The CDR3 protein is CASSESVSGTSDTQYF. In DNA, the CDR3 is TGTGCCAGCAGTGAATCGGTTAGCGGGACTTCAGATACGCAGTATTTT.